One and the same sample provided the 20 T cell receptor beta chains below, sequenced in a study of cytomegalovirus exposure and HLA in healthy donors. 13 Jbeta primers and 60 Vbeta primers were used for the PCR. Only in-frame clones appear in the TCRdb table, and some are missing; sequencing was by immunoSEQ multiplex PCR. The sample records 150,000 or so clones, more than 60% being singletons. Sequencing used PBMCs. The receptors were gathered from a human donor in good health.

CDR3 bases: TGTGCCAGCAGCCCGTATTACGGAGCGGATGGGAACACCATATATTTT. This gives the protein CASSPYYGADGNTIYF. The rearrangement links TRBV7-9 to TRBJ1-3; D ambiguous. The germline CDR1 and CDR2 sequences are SEHNR and FQNEAQ (reference sequence). CDR3 length: 16 amino acids. Trimming cost V 5 bases and J 7 bases, with 21 bases left between them.

The genes are TRBV2 and TRBJ1-5, with D tentatively TRBD1 (5 bases). The CDR3 consists of 15 residues. V was cut by 2 bases and J by 7 bases, with 15 bases left in between. Germline CDR1 and CDR2: SNHLY and FYNNEI. The CDR3 loop is CASSESSGGWQPQHF. The CDR3 DNA is TGTGCCAGCAGTGAATCCTCGGGGGGGTGGCAGCCCCAGCATTTT.

CDR3 loop: CASSILVEDEKLFF. In nucleotides, the CDR3 is TGTGCCAGCAGTATCCTCGTGGAGGATGAAAAACTGTTTTTT. V and J are TRBV2 and TRBJ1-4; the D is unclear. This CDR3 comprises 14 residues. In germline, CDR1 is SNHLY, CDR2 FYNNEI. V was shortened by 5 bases and J by 6 bases, with 13 bases between the two germline ends.

This clone has only a few counts. This chain uses TRBV7-2 with TRBJ2-3; 15 bases fit TRBD2. Germline CDR1 reads SGHTA; CDR2 reads FQGNSA. Trimming at V came to 5 bases and at J to 4 bases, leaving 1 base not matched to a gene. The CDR3 is 15 amino acids. CDR3 region: CASSGLAGGPDTQYF. The CDR3 DNA reads as TGTGCCAGCAGCGGACTAGCGGGGGGGCCAGATACGCAGTATTTT.

The chain combines TRBV7-9 with TRBJ2-2; TRBD1 agrees at 8 bases. Per germline, CDR1 SEHNR and CDR2 FQNEAQ (reference sequence). This CDR3 has 15 amino acids. V was clipped by 3 bases and J by 6 bases; unmatched bases: 6. This CDR3 is CASSFDRGSAGELFF. In nucleotides, the CDR3 is TGTGCCAGCAGCTTCGACAGGGGATCTGCCGGGGAGCTGTTTTTT.

As to this clone: Other DNA sequences within the sample encode an identical CDR3. The gene calls are TRBV20-1 and TRBJ1-2, with D possibly matching TRBD1 (6 bases). V dropped 2 bases and J dropped 5 bases, with 6 bases sitting between them. Germline CDR1 is DFQATT and CDR2 is SNEGSKA (reference sequence). This CDR3 is 11 amino acids long. CDR3 residues: CSARTGYGYTF. CDR3 bases: TGCAGTGCTAGAACAGGGTATGGCTACACCTTC.

J is TRBJ2-7 and V is TRBV7-9, with a weak D call TRBD2 (6 bases). V was cut by 5 bases and J by 0 bases, with 8 bases left in between. Germline assignment: CDR1 SEHNR and CDR2 FQNEAQ (reference sequence). The CDR3 contains 13 residues. CDR3 nucleotide sequence: TGTGCCAGCAGCCGGAGGGACTCCTACGAGCAGTACTTC. Translation gives CASSRRDSYEQYF.

This clone was recorded a few times. The chain links TRBV19 to TRBJ2-7, with D possibly being TRBD1 (7 bases). The CDR3 runs 13 residues. V lost 10 bases to trimming and J lost 0 bases, with 13 bases between them. From germline, CDR1 is LNHDA and CDR2 SQIVND (reference sequence). The CDR3 DNA is TGTGCCACCGCGGGACAGCTCTCCTACGAGCAGTACTTC. Protein: CATAGQLSYEQYF. The whole variable domain, remainder taken from reference TRBV19 and TRBJ2-7, is DGGITQSPKYLFRKEGQNVTLSCEQNLNHDAMYWYRQDPGQGLRLIYYSQIVNDFQKGDIAEGYSVSREKKESFPLTVTSAQKNPTAFYLCATAGQLSYEQYFGPGTRLTVT.

Only one count was recorded for this clone. The chain has TRBV11-1 and TRBJ2-4, with TRBD1 as a possible D gene (6 bases). Germline CDR1 is SGHAT and CDR2 is FQDESV (reference sequence). The length of the CDR3 is 14 residues. V was clipped by 2 bases and J by 8 bases, with 13 bases between them. The CDR3 loop is CASSLFPGVDIQYF. As DNA, the CDR3 is TGTGCCAGCAGCTTATTTCCAGGGGTTGACATTCAGTACTTC.

The V call is TRBV9, the J call TRBJ1-3; 10 nucleotides agree with TRBD1. The CDR3 has 18 amino acids. In germline, CDR1 is SGDLS, CDR2 YYNGEE. The V gene end was trimmed by 0 bases and the J gene end by 0 bases; junction bases not matched to a gene: 6. CDR3 protein: CASSVAGTGDISGNTIYF. In DNA form, the CDR3 reads TGTGCCAGCAGCGTAGCGGGGACAGGGGACATCTCTGGAAACACCATATATTTT.

V is TRBV4-2 and J is TRBJ2-3; 8 nucleotides agree with TRBD2. Germline assignment: CDR1 LGHNA and CDR2 YNFKEQ. The CDR3 has 16 amino acids. The V and J ends lost 3 bases and 2 bases, in that order; junction bases with no gene match: 7. The CDR3 region is CASSHILAANTDTQYF. DNA for the CDR3: TGTGCCAGCAGCCACATACTAGCGGCGAACACAGATACGCAGTATTTT.

The V call is TRBV18, the J call TRBJ2-3; 12 nucleotides line up with TRBD2. The V gene end was trimmed by 5 bases and the J gene end by 6 bases; junction bases not matched to a gene: 0. The germline CDR1 and CDR2 sequences are KGHSH and LQKENI. The CDR3 has 13 residues. In DNA form, the CDR3 reads TGTGCCAGCTCAGGGACTAGCGGGGATACGCAGTATTTT. It is translated as CASSGTSGDTQYF.

The genes are TRBV5-1 and TRBJ2-1, with 11 bases that match TRBD1. This CDR3 is 15 amino acids long. With V trimmed by 4 bases and J by 5 bases, 5 bases remained unmatched. Looked up from germline, CDR1 is SGHRS and CDR2 is YFSETQ. The CDR3 DNA follows: TGCGCCAGCAGCGCAGGACAGGGGGCCCACAATGAGCAGTTCTTC. Protein: CASSAGQGAHNEQFF.

This chain links TRBV11-1 with TRBJ2-2; maybe TRBD2 (6 bases). This CDR3 has 18 amino acids. Germline V gene lookup returns CDR1 SGHAT and CDR2 FQDESV (reference sequence). Trimming removed 5 bases from V and 0 bases from J, with 19 bases in between. The CDR3 region is CASSRRDSGRANTGELFF. The CDR3 region has the DNA TGTGCCAGCAGCCGCCGGGACTCAGGACGCGCGAACACCGGGGAGCTGTTTTTT.

This clone was recorded once. Here the CDR3 reads CATSRTGRNYGYTF. Written as DNA, the CDR3 is TGTGCCACCAGCAGGACAGGCCGTAACTATGGCTACACCTTC. The chain has TRBV15 and TRBJ1-2, with D possibly TRBD1 on 6 matching bases. The CDR3 is 14 residues long. Germline V gives CDR1 LNHNV, CDR2 YYDKDF (reference sequence). The V end lost 3 bases, the J end lost 1 base, and 9 bases lay between the germline ends.

The CDR3 nucleotides read TGTGCCAGCAGCCTCACGTATACATGGGACAGCAATAGCAATCAGCCCCAGCATTTT. Its protein product is CASSLTYTWDSNSNQPQHF. This sequence joins TRBV7-9 and TRBJ1-5; 7 positions agree with TRBD1. Germline assignment: CDR1 SEHNR and CDR2 FQNEAQ (reference sequence). There are 19 residues in the CDR3. The V segment lost 5 bases and the J segment 0 bases; nucleotides outside the gene matches: 16.

This rearrangement joins TRBV29-1 to TRBJ2-2; TRBD2 is a possible D gene (5 bases). Germline CDR1 is SQVTM and CDR2 is ANQGSEA. The CDR3 loop spans 13 amino acids. Trimming cost V 4 bases and J 0 bases, with 6 bases left between them. CDR3 sequence reads: CSVASSNTGELFF. The CDR3 DNA sequence: TGCAGCGTTGCTAGCTCGAACACCGGGGAGCTGTTTTTT.

In its sample, this clone was seen once. The chain uses TRBV19 and TRBJ1-1, with a tentative D call TRBD1 (5 bases). The CDR3 has 14 residues. Trimming took off 6 bases at V and 5 bases at J, with 16 bases between the two ends. From germline, CDR1 is LNHDA and CDR2 SQIVND (reference sequence). The CDR3 sequence: CASRFGQGRTEAFF. The CDR3 DNA follows: TGTGCCAGTAGATTCGGGCAGGGAAGGACTGAAGCTTTCTTT.

This clone was counted a few times. The J gene is TRBJ2-3, the V gene TRBV20-1, with TRBD2 matching over 7 bases. The CDR3 loop spans 11 amino acids. J was trimmed by 5 bases and V by 8 bases; bases with no gene match: 4. Germline-derived CDR1 and CDR2 are DFQATT and SNEGSKA (reference sequence). This CDR3 is CSQRGVDTQYF. The CDR3 nucleotides are TGCAGTCAGCGGGGCGTAGATACGCAGTATTTT.

This chain connects TRBV29-1 to TRBJ2-1; TRBD1 aligns across 9 bases. The J segment lost 2 bases and the V segment lost 4 bases, leaving 0 bases of the junction unmatched. This CDR3 contains 13 residues. Germline V gene data show CDR1 as SQVTM and CDR2 as ANQGSEA. As DNA, the CDR3 is TGCAGCGTTGGACAGGGGGCCTACAATGAGCAGTTCTTC. Its translation: CSVGQGAYNEQFF.